Following are 4 T cell receptor beta chains from one sample sequenced in a study of T cells in Graves' hyperthyroidism and ophthalmopathy. Regions amplified from RNA transcripts were the TCR beta CDR3 regions. The TCR CDR3 first-round RT-PCR relied on the HTBI primer set. MiXCR, applied by TCRdb to the multiplex PCR reads, yields one record per CDR3 protein. The sample has some 440,000 distinct CDR3 sequences, less than 20% seen once. Source material: blood. Receptors originate from a woman aged 18 to 35 with Graves' hyperthyroidism.

This clonotype appeared many times. V gene TRBV13 combines with J gene TRBJ2-3; D not certain. Trimming pared 5 bases from V and 1 base from J, leaving 16 bases between. Looked up from germline, CDR1 is PRHDT and CDR2 is FYEKMQ (reference sequence). The CDR3 length is 16 residues. The CDR3 here is CASSPTSRARTDTQYF. The CDR3, as DNA: TGTGCCAGCAGCCCAACCTCTAGAGCCCGCACAGATACGCAGTATTTT.

This clonotype was seen ten or more times. V gene TRBV2 combines with J gene TRBJ2-1, with 8 positions matching TRBD2. The V and J ends lost 7 bases and 6 bases, in that order; junction bases with no gene match: 11. The CDR3 spans 15 residues. Germline V lookup: CDR1 SNHLY, CDR2 FYNNEI. The CDR3 spells CASKERAGARNEQFF. In DNA, the CDR3 is TGTGCCAGCAAGGAACGAGCGGGAGCTCGCAATGAGCAGTTCTTC.

This clonotype was found a few times. This could be a read error, since a much larger clone is one nucleotide away. The chain couples TRBV12-3 or TRBV12-4 to TRBJ2-1, with a tentative D call TRBD2 (5 bases). With 5 bases removed from V and 9 bases from J, the gap between germline ends came to 20 bases. The CDR3 contains 15 residues. In nucleotides, the CDR3 is TGTGCCAGCAGTCTTCGTGGCGGGCCCACGGGTGAGCAGTTCTTC. Translated, it gives CASSLRGGPTGEQFF.

V is TRBV6-4 and J is TRBJ2-1; TRBD2 might be the D (5 bases). Germline CDR1 reads MRHNA; CDR2 reads SNTAGT. The CDR3 runs 16 residues. V was pared by 0 bases and J by 5 bases, with 14 bases between. Written as DNA, the CDR3 is TGTGCCAGCAGTGACTCAATGGACTTCCCTAACAATGAGCAGTTCTTC. Its protein product is CASSDSMDFPNNEQFF.